This TCR beta chain was documented in a study of Tregs in tolerant kidney transplant recipients. The table came from immunoSEQ multiplex PCR; TCRdb's copy has only in-frame clones and leaves some out. The table includes roughly 17,000 clones, roughly 82% detected once. CD4+CD25+CD127- Tregs, CD4+CD25- non-Tregs, CD4 and CD8 cells were sorted. The CDR3 spans 13 residues. V was trimmed by 5 bases and J by 2 bases, leaving 10 bases between them. Germline lookup yields CDR1 SGHAT and CDR2 FQNNGV. This clonotype was obtained from a human donor in good health. Material for sequencing was Tregs from blood. The J gene is TRBJ2-7, the V gene TRBV11-2, with D perhaps TRBD1 or TRBD2 (5 bases each). This CDR3 reads CASSPWGTYEQYF. The CDR3 region has the DNA TGTGCCAGCAGCCCCTGGGGGACCTACGAGCAGTACTTC.